This T cell receptor (beta chain) comes out of a study of T cells after posttransplantation cyclophosphamide listed by TCRdb under 2016. Concerning the study at large: T cell repertoire reconstitution was tracked by TRB sequencing after myeloablative bone marrow transplantation in which posttransplantation cyclophosphamide was used as GVHD prophylaxis. Because TRA and TRB clonality correlated tightly in about 9 samples, the subsequent TCR analyses were limited to TRB only. Public TRB sequences were checked against a database of over 3,000 sequences associated with responses to pathogens, tumor antigens, self-antigens and alloantigens. Antigen receptor sequencing was done on samples from some 35 PTCy-treated patients and from some 15 related bone marrow donors of those patients. In 3 patients, TRB sequencing was also performed on up to 3 more blood samples taken 2 to 5.2 years after transplant, and in several patients, pretransplant blood was also TRB-sequenced. Blood from every one of the 30 or so PTCy patients who had 1-year posttransplant specimens underwent TRB sequencing. Here is what the overall study found, with its caveats: Donor-recipient similarity was low at 1-2 months but increased during the first year, and donor CD8+ memory clones often dominated later blood repertoires. Across fewer than 55 patients, TRB clonality was highly associated with recipient CMV seropositivity and CMV reactivation, and PTCy diversity was similar to diversity in CNI/methotrexate controls. The TRB repertoires of T cells infiltrating skin or the GI tract showed only limited overlap with the TRB repertoires found in blood.

Related bone marrow donors provided peripheral blood samples on the day of marrow donation. Peripheral blood and bone marrow mononuclear cells were isolated by Ficoll-Hypaque density centrifugation and cryopreserved. This clone was found many times. No cognate antigen has been identified for it. No base qualities exist here, and no much larger clone lies one base off it. Genomic DNA was the input for TRB sequencing, which was run either with the immunoSEQ assay at survey resolution or with the hsTCRB kit. The authors processed their data as follows. The immunoSEQ software handled the initial read processing, while the LymphoSeq R package was used for the repertoire analyses. Clonality was computed as 1 minus normalized Shannon entropy; Gini coefficient was also calculated for each TRB dataset. To infer phenotypes in unsorted samples, TRB sequences from sorted subsets of the recipient or donor were mapped onto unsorted samples from the same recipient. TCRdb limited this immuneACCESS table to in-frame rearrangements with V and J called. A share of clones is missing; checked studies link under half to unresolved V genes, and the rest is unexplained. V, J and clone size are taken as reported in that table, and D and trimming were inferred from the DNA itself. The sample records roughly 40,000 clones, none occurring a single time. The ten biggest clones cover 3.5% to 5.5% of the sample.

The V end loses 6 bases and the J end loses 4 bases, and a stretch of 12 bases separates them. The CDR3 goes from the cysteine to the phenylalanine over 14 residues. Only CDR3 DNA remains: 42 bases, in frame from the first base. The CDR1 and CDR2 encoded by the germline V gene are MDHEN and SYDVKM. The source of this sequence is a woman aged 45-60 years in good health and a related stem cell transplant donor. Sequenced material: PBMCs. The receptor chain draws on TRBV28 and TRBJ1-4; the D gene is perhaps TRBD1, from 5 matching bases. The nucleotide sequence is TGTGCCAGCAGCGCTGCGGGACTTAATGAAAAACTGTTTTTT. Translated, it reads CASSAAGLNEKLFF.